Following are 31 T cell receptor beta chains from one sample sequenced in a study of blood T cell repertoires in COVID-19. Assay used: immunoSEQ multiplex PCR; TCRdb lists only in-frame clones, some missing. Seen here are about 150,000 clones, approximately 80% observed once, and the top ten hold 6.5% to 9%. Sequencing was performed on peripheral blood. The receptors here all came from a woman aged 45-65 years in a cohort sampled during active or convalescent COVID-19.

The CDR3 sequence is CASSPGGPYGYTF. In nucleotides, the CDR3 is TGTGCCAGCAGTCCTGGAGGGCCCTATGGCTACACCTTC. The chain has TRBV28 and TRBJ1-2, with D unresolved. Germline V CDR1 and CDR2: MDHEN, SYDVKM. Trimming shortened V by 5 bases and J by 4 bases, and 11 bases separated the two germline ends. The CDR3 runs 13 residues.

A single count supports this clone. CDR3 region: CATSRRTGGFNEQFF. CDR3 sequence (DNA): TGTGCCACCAGCAGAAGGACAGGGGGCTTCAATGAGCAGTTCTTC. The chain carries TRBV15 and TRBJ2-1; 11 positions match TRBD1. Germline CDR1 and CDR2: LNHNV and YYDKDF (reference sequence). The CDR3 spans 15 residues. With V trimmed by 2 bases and J by 6 bases, 3 bases remained unmatched.

This clone was detected once. V is TRBV13 and J is TRBJ1-1; D remains unclear. The CDR3 is made up of 17 amino acids. The V end was cut by 4 bases, the J end by 5 bases, with 23 bases between. Per the germline V gene, CDR1 is PRHDT and CDR2 is FYEKMQ (reference sequence). The CDR3 DNA reads as TGTGCCAGCAGCTCCCACCCTAGTGATGTCCAACGAACTGAAGCTTTCTTT. Translating it yields CASSSHPSDVQRTEAFF.

A single count supports this clone. This chain uses TRBV7-9 with TRBJ1-1, with D uncertain. The CDR3 length is 16 residues. CDR1 and CDR2 (germline): SEHNR, FQNEAQ (reference sequence). The V and J ends lost 2 bases and 0 bases respectively, with 13 bases between them. The CDR3 nucleotides are TGTGCCAGCAGCTTAACCCCCGCAGGCCTGAACACTGAAGCTTTCTTT. It specifies CASSLTPAGLNTEAFF.

This chain uses TRBV7-6 with TRBJ1-5; 9 nucleotides line up with TRBD1. Germline CDR1 reads SGHVS; CDR2 reads FNYEAQ. The junction had 5 bases not matched to a gene; V was cut back by 3 bases and J by 5 bases. This CDR3 comprises 15 residues. As DNA, the CDR3 is TGTGCCAGCAGCTTGGGACAGGGAGGTTATCAGCCCCAGCATTTT. Its protein product is CASSLGQGGYQPQHF.

This clone was found once. V is TRBV9 and J is TRBJ1-1, with TRBD1 matching over 9 bases. The trim removed 4 bases at V and 1 base at J, leaving 5 bases unmatched. Germline-derived CDR1 and CDR2 are SGDLS and YYNGEE. The CDR3 has 15 residues. The chain's CDR3 is CASSPRTGANTEAFF. CDR3 bases: TGTGCCAGCAGCCCCAGGACAGGGGCGAACACTGAAGCTTTCTTT.

Here the CDR3 DNA reads TGTGCCAGCAGTGATTTATGGAGACTAGCGGTTCTACATACGCAGTATTTT. The encoded protein is CASSDLWRLAVLHTQYF. The chain links TRBV2 to TRBJ2-3; 9 bases agree with TRBD2. Germline lookup yields CDR1 SNHLY and CDR2 FYNNEI. The CDR3 sequence is 17 residues long. After removal of 3 bases from V and 7 bases from J, the junction contained 14 bases not matched to a gene. Drawing the rest from reference TRBV2 and TRBJ2-3, the complete variable domain is EPEVTQTPSHQVTQMGQEVILRCVPISNHLYFYWYRQILGQKVEFLVSFYNNEISEKSEIFDDQFSVERPDGSNFTLKIRSTKLEDSAMYFCASSDLWRLAVLHTQYFGPGTRLTVL.

This chain links TRBV25-1 with TRBJ1-6; no definite D call. V was shortened by 3 bases and J by 0 bases, with 12 bases between the two germline ends. There are 17 residues in the CDR3. Germline V CDR1 and CDR2: MGHDK, SYGVNS. CDR3 in amino acids: CASSDSGQSSYNSPLHF. DNA for the CDR3: TGTGCCAGCAGTGACAGCGGCCAGAGCTCCTATAATTCACCCCTCCACTTT.

V is TRBV19 and J is TRBJ2-3; TRBD1 matches at 7 bases. Germline V gives CDR1 LNHDA, CDR2 SQIVND (reference sequence). The CDR3 contains 13 residues. J gave up 3 bases and V 8 bases, and 5 bases lay outside the gene matches. The CDR3 DNA reads TGTGCCAGTGCAGCAGGGGGAACAGATACGCAGTATTTT. It encodes CASAAGGTDTQYF.

The sample holds one count of this clone. This chain joins TRBV7-9 and TRBJ1-2; 11 bases map to TRBD1. V trimming: 5 bases; J trimming: 3 bases; junction bases outside the gene matches: 5. Germline assignment: CDR1 SEHNR and CDR2 FQNEAQ (reference sequence). The CDR3 has 15 amino acids. The CDR3 nucleotides read TGTGCCAGCAGCCTCGGGGACAGGGGGGACTATGGCTACACCTTC. Encoded protein: CASSLGDRGDYGYTF.

The V and J genes are TRBV7-9 and TRBJ2-1, with D maybe TRBD1 (6 bases). Germline assignment: CDR1 SEHNR and CDR2 FQNEAQ (reference sequence). Trimming removed 5 bases at V and 13 bases at J, with 21 bases between. The CDR3 has 14 amino acids. For the CDR3, the DNA is TGTGCCAGCAGCCGTAAGGACAGCCGGAAGGGTCAGTTCTTC. Protein: CASSRKDSRKGQFF.

The rearrangement links TRBV13 to TRBJ1-3; 7 bases fit TRBD1. V was pared by 1 base and J by 4 bases, with 7 bases of the junction left unmatched. Germline V gene sequence: CDR1 PRHDT, CDR2 FYEKMQ (reference sequence). This CDR3 region has 16 residues. This chain's CDR3 is CASSLDLQGWGNTIYF. CDR3 DNA sequence: TGTGCCAGCAGCTTAGACCTACAGGGGTGGGGAAACACCATATATTTT. Supplemented by reference TRBV13 and TRBJ1-3, the full variable domain reads AAGVIQSPRHLIKEKRETATLKCYPIPRHDTVYWYQQGPGQDPQFLISFYEKMQSDKGSIPDRFSAQQFSDYHSELNMSSLELGDSALYFCASSLDLQGWGNTIYFGEGSWLTVV.

V is TRBV12-3 or TRBV12-4 and J is TRBJ1-5; D perhaps matches TRBD1 (5 bases). The germline V and J ends were trimmed by 8 bases and 3 bases, with 11 bases remaining between them. The CDR3 runs 13 residues. CDR3 DNA sequence: TGTGCCAGCCTGGGGCCCAACAATCAGCCCCAGCATTTT. This encodes CASLGPNNQPQHF.

The chain has TRBV18 and TRBJ2-7; D remains ambiguous. The CDR3 spans 11 residues. CDR1 and CDR2 from the germline V gene are KGHSH and LQKENI. Between the trimmed V and J ends, which lost 5 bases and 6 bases, there was a span of 8 bases. This CDR3 reads CASSGGLEQYF. DNA of the CDR3: TGTGCCAGCTCAGGTGGGCTCGAGCAGTACTTC. Looking up the rest from reference TRBV18 and TRBJ2-7 gives the full variable domain: NAGVMQNPRHLVRRRGQEARLRCSPMKGHSHVYWYRQLPEEGLKFMVYLQKENIIDESGMPKERFSAEFPKEGPSILRIQQVVRGDSAAYFCASSGGLEQYFGPGTRLTVT.

This rearrangement joins TRBV6-2 or TRBV6-3 to TRBJ2-3, with TRBD1 matching over 7 bases. The germline V gene encodes CDR1 MNHEY and CDR2 SVGEGT. J gave up 3 bases and V 6 bases, and 6 bases lay outside the gene matches. The CDR3 sequence is 14 residues long. This chain's CDR3 is CASSHTGVTDTQYF. CDR3 coding DNA: TGTGCCAGCAGCCATACAGGGGTTACAGATACGCAGTATTTT.

The rearrangement uses TRBV4-2 and TRBJ2-7; possible D gene TRBD2, 6 bases. Per germline, CDR1 LGHNA and CDR2 YNFKEQ. The CDR3 spans 18 residues. V was cut by 1 base and J by 6 bases, with 25 bases left in between. In DNA form, the CDR3 reads TGTGCCAGCAGCCAAGTGAACCTACCTGGGGGGTCCATTAGCGAGCAGTACTTC. Its protein is CASSQVNLPGGSISEQYF.

This chain links TRBV7-9 with TRBJ2-5; 8 nucleotides match TRBD2. Looked up from germline, CDR1 is SEHNR and CDR2 is FQNEAQ (reference sequence). The V and J ends lost 1 base and 3 bases, in that order; junction bases with no gene match: 7. This CDR3 region has 16 residues. CDR3 sequence: CASSLGPSGGEETQYF. In DNA, the CDR3 is TGTGCCAGCAGCTTAGGCCCCTCGGGGGGGGAAGAGACCCAGTACTTC.

CDR3 coding DNA: TGTGCCAGCAGCCAAGACTTGGGGGCGTACAATGAGCAGTTCTTC. Its protein is CASSQDLGAYNEQFF. The V call is TRBV3-1 (or the pseudogene TRBV3-2), the J call TRBJ2-1; D possibly corresponds to TRBD1 (6 bases). Germline V gives CDR1 LGHDT, CDR2 YNNKEL (reference sequence). V was trimmed by 0 bases and J by 4 bases, leaving 10 bases between them. This CDR3 region has 15 residues.

The V gene is TRBV11-2, the J gene TRBJ2-5, with TRBD1 matching over 9 bases. The junction had 5 bases not matched to a gene; V was cut back by 5 bases and J by 7 bases. The CDR3 length is 13 residues. Looked up from germline, CDR1 is SGHAT and CDR2 is FQNNGV. In DNA form, the CDR3 reads TGTGCCAGCAGCGCACAGGGGGCCGGGACCCAGTACTTC. This translates into CASSAQGAGTQYF. Based on the CDR3 plus reference TRBV11-2 and TRBJ2-5, the full variable domain is EAGVAQSPRYKIIEKRQSVAFWCNPISGHATLYWYQQILGQGPKLLIQFQNNGVVDDSQLPKDRFSAERLKGVDSTLKIQPAKLEDSAVYLCASSAQGAGTQYFGPGTRLLVL.

This clone was detected a few times. The chain couples TRBV4-1 to TRBJ2-2; D is perhaps TRBD1 (5 bases). Per the germline V gene, CDR1 is MGHRA and CDR2 is YSYEKL. CDR3 length: 16 amino acids. V lost 1 base, J lost 6 bases, and 15 bases lay in between. CDR3 coding DNA: TGCGCCAGCAGCCAAGTGATGGGGCGGATCTCCGGGGAGCTGTTTTTT. Translated: CASSQVMGRISGELFF.

The rearrangement joins TRBV29-1 to TRBJ2-1; tentatively, D is TRBD1 (5 bases). This CDR3 spans 12 amino acids. Trimming removed 0 bases from V and 8 bases from J, with 8 bases in between. Per the germline V gene, CDR1 is SQVTM and CDR2 is ANQGSEA. CDR3 sequence: CSVEDRVDEQFF. The CDR3 bases are TGCAGCGTTGAAGACAGGGTCGATGAGCAGTTCTTC.

The V call is TRBV6-5, the J call TRBJ1-2; D unclear. V was trimmed by 0 bases and J by 4 bases, leaving 15 bases between them. This CDR3 has 16 amino acids. In germline, CDR1 is MNHEY, CDR2 SVGAGI. The CDR3 DNA reads TGTGCCAGCAGTTACTCGGGCTCGGGAAGTCCCTATGGCTACACCTTC. Translating gives CASSYSGSGSPYGYTF.

The V gene is TRBV19, the J gene TRBJ2-7; 7 bases agree with TRBD1. The CDR3 is 14 amino acids. V was clipped by 5 bases and J by 1 base; unmatched bases: 5. CDR1 and CDR2 from the germline V gene are LNHDA and SQIVND (reference sequence). CDR3 nucleotide sequence: TGTGCCAGTAGTTGGACAGGATCGTCCTACGAGCAGTACTTC. It is translated as CASSWTGSSYEQYF.

The CDR3 reads CASSVRQGGLGETQYF. The CDR3 DNA is TGTGCCAGCAGTGTGCGACAGGGGGGATTAGGAGAGACCCAGTACTTC. V and J are TRBV28 and TRBJ2-5; 9 bases line up with TRBD1. This CDR3 is 16 amino acids long. Per the germline V gene, CDR1 is MDHEN and CDR2 is SYDVKM. V trimming: 5 bases; J trimming: 4 bases; junction bases outside the gene matches: 11. Filled out from reference TRBV28 and TRBJ2-5, the complete variable domain reads DVKVTQSSRYLVKRTGEKVFLECVQDMDHENMFWYRQDPGLGLRLIYFSYDVKMKEKGDIPEGYSVSREKKERFSLILESASTNQTSMYLCASSVRQGGLGETQYFGPGTRLLVL.

The chain joins TRBV10-3 to TRBJ1-6; D is perhaps TRBD1 (6 bases). Germline V lookup: CDR1 ENHRY, CDR2 SYGVKD. Trimming cost V 4 bases and J 0 bases, with 10 bases left between them. The CDR3 covers 16 residues. The DNA of the CDR3 is TGTGCCATCAGTGCAGACAGGAGCTCCTATAATTCACCCCTCCACTTT. It specifies CAISADRSSYNSPLHF.

The chain recombines TRBV19 with TRBJ1-1; D is possibly TRBD1 (5 bases). Trimming cost V 4 bases and J 1 base, with 7 bases left between them. This CDR3 is 13 amino acids long. Germline V gene data show CDR1 as LNHDA and CDR2 as SQIVND (reference sequence). The CDR3 region is CASSTQGNTEAFF. The CDR3 region has the DNA TGTGCCAGTAGTACGCAGGGGAACACTGAAGCTTTCTTT.

The chain employs TRBV7-6 and TRBJ1-1; D may be TRBD1 (5 bases). V was clipped by 1 base and J by 1 base, with 10 bases between them. There are 15 residues in the CDR3. Germline CDR1 reads SGHVS; CDR2 reads FNYEAQ. The CDR3 nucleotides read TGTGCCAGCAGCTTAGATGTGCAGGGGAACACTGAAGCTTTCTTT. This gives the protein CASSLDVQGNTEAFF.

CDR3 DNA: TGTGCCAGCAGCGACAGGGGGCGAGGCGAAAAACTGTTTTTT. It codes for CASSDRGRGEKLFF. This chain connects TRBV6-5 to TRBJ1-4; 10 bases are shared with TRBD1. Per the germline V gene, CDR1 is MNHEY and CDR2 is SVGAGI. This CDR3 comprises 14 residues. Germline trimming cut 6 bases from V and 8 bases from J; bases unmatched to any gene: 6.

This clone occurred once. The identical CDR3 is also encoded by other nucleotide sequences in the sample. The genes are TRBV6-4 and TRBJ1-2; 10 nucleotides agree with TRBD1. CDR1 MRHNA and CDR2 SNTAGT come from the germline V gene. After removal of 6 bases from V and 2 bases from J, the junction contained 3 bases not matched to a gene. This CDR3 spans 14 amino acids. In DNA form, the CDR3 reads TGTGCCAGCAGCCCGGGACAGGGGAACTATGGCTACACCTTC. This encodes CASSPGQGNYGYTF.

The chain couples TRBV19 to TRBJ2-1; 11 nucleotides agree with TRBD2. This CDR3 is 14 amino acids long. CDR1 and CDR2 from the germline V gene are LNHDA and SQIVND (reference sequence). The V and J ends lost 3 bases and 7 bases, in that order; junction bases with no gene match: 2. CDR3 bases: TGTGCCAGTAGTATGGGACTAGCGGCAAATGAGCAGTTCTTC. Its protein is CASSMGLAANEQFF.

This clone was counted once. This chain links TRBV5-1 with TRBJ1-1, with D perhaps TRBD1 (6 bases). This CDR3 spans 15 amino acids. V gave up 2 bases and J gave up 7 bases, with 18 bases separating them. From germline, CDR1 is SGHRS and CDR2 YFSETQ. CDR3 nucleotide sequence: TGCGCCAGCAGCTTACAACTTACAGGGAATAATGAAGCTTTCTTT. Translation gives CASSLQLTGNNEAFF.